The present T cell receptor (beta chain) was sequenced within a study of shared clonotypes between healthy human individuals. Study context: The study used three CD4 naive, three CD4 memory, two CD8 naive and one CD8 memory plate per donor. Study-wide findings and caveats: Richness estimates generally favored naive over memory subsets.

A note on this clone: The antigen is not known.

Only in-frame clones appear in the TCRdb table, and some are missing; sequencing was by immunoSEQ multiplex PCR. The repertoire holds about 820,000 clones, about 91% seen once, with nearly 25% in the top ten. Terminally differentiated effector memory CD45RA+ cells were left out of the naive CD8 fraction, which was CD45RO-negative and positively selected for CCR7. CDR1 LGHNA and CDR2 YSLEER come from the germline V gene. The CDR3 is made up of 15 amino acids. Trimming took 3 bases from V and 1 from J, leaving 12 bases between them. The chain recombines TRBV4-3 with TRBJ1-1; tentative D call: TRBD1 (6 bases). The clonotype originates from a man aged 25-40 years in good health. Sequenced input: naive CD8+ T cells sorted from blood. The CDR3 loop is CASSQTRGGNTEAFF. Written as DNA, the CDR3 is TGCGCCAGCAGCCAGACTAGGGGGGGGAACACTGAAGCTTTCTTT.